Here is one T cell receptor beta chain with its context. The source of the sample is a study of PD-1 blockade in classical Hodgkin lymphoma. Each of the patients experienced relapse following autologous stem cell transplantation, and their brentuximab vedotin exposure differed. The assay was immunoSEQ multiplex PCR, and TCRdb's table has in-frame clones only and misses some. The table includes more than 140,000 clones, around 84% detected once. V was shortened by 1 base and J by 4 bases, with 8 bases between the two germline ends. There are 14 residues in the CDR3. Germline-derived CDR1 and CDR2 are SGHNT and YYREEE (reference sequence).

The V gene is TRBV5-4, the J gene TRBJ2-2; perhaps TRBD1 as D (6 bases). The receptor comes from a human donor with classical Hodgkin lymphoma. Here the sequenced sample was peripheral blood mononuclear cells (PBMCs), taken before the second cycle of nivolumab. CDR3 sequence: CASSLYRVTGELFF. CDR3 bases: TGTGCCAGCAGCTTGTACAGGGTCACCGGGGAGCTGTTTTTT.